The 22 T cell receptor beta chains below come from one sample, sequenced in a study of blood T cell repertoires in COVID-19. The assay was immunoSEQ multiplex PCR, and TCRdb's table has in-frame clones only and misses some. The table lists 55,000 to 80,000 clones, just under 95% of them singletons. Sample: peripheral blood. The origin of the receptors is a human donor in a cohort sampled during active COVID-19.

V is TRBV7-9 and J is TRBJ1-6; no definite D call. Germline V gene data show CDR1 as SEHNR and CDR2 as FQNEAQ (reference sequence). V was cut by 3 bases and J by 3 bases, with 9 bases left in between. The length of the CDR3 is 15 residues. CDR3 region: CASSLNTNYNSPLHF. In DNA form, the CDR3 reads TGTGCCAGCAGCTTGAACACAAACTATAATTCACCCCTCCACTTT.

This rearrangement joins TRBV12-3 or TRBV12-4 to TRBJ1-2; D is unresolved. Trimming left V 7 bases short and J 0 bases short, with 9 bases between. CDR3 length: 13 residues. Here the CDR3 DNA reads TGTGCCAGCACCCCGACACCTAACTATGGCTACACCTTC. It yields the protein CASTPTPNYGYTF.

V and J are TRBV28 and TRBJ1-1; a weak D match, TRBD1 (5 bases). This CDR3 has 16 residues. Trimming took 4 bases from V and 4 from J, leaving 19 bases between them. CDR1 is MDHEN, CDR2 SYDVKM, per germline. The CDR3 spells CASSSLRQRQATEAFF. DNA for the CDR3: TGTGCCAGCAGTTCGCTCCGACAGCGACAAGCCACTGAAGCTTTCTTT.

The V call is TRBV28, the J call TRBJ1-2, with 7 bases identical to TRBD1. Trimming took 5 bases from V and 4 from J; bases not matched to a gene: 7. The CDR3 extends over 14 amino acids. Germline-derived CDR1 and CDR2 are MDHEN and SYDVKM. In nucleotides, the CDR3 is TGTGCCAGCAGTCCCGGACAGGCTCTCTATGGCTACACCTTC. Its translation is CASSPGQALYGYTF.

The rearrangement joins TRBV7-2 to TRBJ2-1; TRBD2 aligns across 9 bases. The CDR3 runs 14 residues. Germline V gene data show CDR1 as SGHTA and CDR2 as FQGNSA. The ends lost 5 bases at V and 9 bases at J; junction bases unmatched: 8. CDR3 DNA: TGTGCCAGCAGCCCGGGACTAGCTCTCAGTGAGCAGTTCTTC. Its translation: CASSPGLALSEQFF.

Only one count was recorded for this clone. The V and J genes are TRBV11-2 and TRBJ2-3; no clear D. CDR1 and CDR2 (germline): SGHAT, FQNNGV. With 6 bases removed from V and 0 bases from J, the gap between germline ends came to 4 bases. The CDR3 consists of 12 residues. The CDR3 is CASRASTDTQYF. CDR3 DNA: TGTGCCAGCAGGGCTAGCACAGATACGCAGTATTTT.

The chain carries TRBV15 and TRBJ2-1; no firm D call. CDR3 size: 15 residues. The germline V gene encodes CDR1 LNHNV and CDR2 YYDKDF (reference sequence). Trimming took off 0 bases at V and 10 bases at J, with 16 bases between the two ends. The DNA for the CDR3 is TGTGCCACCAGCAGAGATGCCCCCAGGCTTATCGAGCAGTTCTTC. Encoded protein: CATSRDAPRLIEQFF.

CDR3: CASRLSGDYEQYF. The CDR3, as DNA: TGTGCCAGCAGGCTTAGCGGAGACTACGAGCAGTACTTC. The V call is TRBV14, the J call TRBJ2-7; D may be TRBD2 (6 bases). V was shortened by 6 bases and J by 3 bases, with 12 bases between the two germline ends. The V gene's germline CDR1 is SGHDN and CDR2 FVKESK. The CDR3 length is 13 residues.

This clone was found once. This rearrangement joins TRBV4-3 to TRBJ1-5; no clear D gene. The length of the CDR3 is 15 residues. Germline V gene sequence: CDR1 LGHNA, CDR2 YSLEER. The V and J ends lost 1 base and 5 bases respectively, with 12 bases between them. The CDR3: CASSQAARGDQPQHF. The CDR3 nucleotides are TGCGCCAGCAGCCAAGCTGCCCGCGGGGATCAGCCCCAGCATTTT.

The chain has TRBV4-1 and TRBJ2-4; D remains unclear. The V and J ends lost 5 bases and 2 bases respectively, with 13 bases between them. The CDR3 sequence is 15 residues long. Per the germline V gene, CDR1 is MGHRA and CDR2 is YSYEKL. The CDR3 protein is CASSSALGTKNIQYF. CDR3 DNA sequence: TGCGCCAGCAGCAGCGCACTCGGCACCAAAAACATTCAGTACTTC.

The gene calls are TRBV5-4 and TRBJ2-4; the D gene is possibly TRBD2 (5 bases). Trimming stripped 3 bases from V and 0 bases from J, with 13 bases between. CDR1 and CDR2 (germline): SGHNT, YYREEE (reference sequence). This CDR3 has 16 residues. The CDR3 nucleotides are TGTGCCAGCAGCTCGGGGTCTGGCGTAGCCAAAAACATTCAGTACTTC. As protein: CASSSGSGVAKNIQYF.

This clone was seen a handful of times. The rearrangement uses TRBV7-9 and TRBJ1-2; D is unresolved. The CDR3 totals 16 residues. Trimming pared 5 bases from V and 4 bases from J, leaving 20 bases between. CDR1 SEHNR and CDR2 FQNEAQ come from the germline V gene (reference sequence). The CDR3 DNA reads as TGTGCCAGCAGCCCAAGCGGTTCATTAGATACCTATGGCTACACCTTC. As protein: CASSPSGSLDTYGYTF.

The chain links TRBV19 to TRBJ2-1; 11 bases agree with TRBD2. V gave up 5 bases and J gave up 3 bases; unmatched junction bases: 3. This CDR3 has 15 amino acids. Per germline, CDR1 LNHDA and CDR2 SQIVND (reference sequence). CDR3 protein: CASSPTSGNYNEQFF. CDR3 DNA: TGTGCCAGTAGTCCGACTAGCGGGAACTACAATGAGCAGTTCTTC.

The chain combines TRBV20-1 with TRBJ1-6; D possibly corresponds to TRBD1 (5 bases). The CDR3 is 11 residues long. Per the germline V gene, CDR1 is DFQATT and CDR2 is SNEGSKA (reference sequence). V was trimmed by 5 bases and J by 12 bases, leaving 11 bases between them. The CDR3: CSAGGGKPLHF. The CDR3 DNA reads as TGCAGTGCTGGGGGGGGGAAACCCCTCCACTTT.

CDR3 sequence: CASSAPAGGISSYNEQFF. The DNA of the CDR3 is TGTGCCAGCAGTGCGCCAGCGGGGGGAATTAGCTCCTACAATGAGCAGTTCTTC. The chain links TRBV6-1 to TRBJ2-1; 9 bases are a match to TRBD2. The CDR3 totals 18 residues. Germline V lookup: CDR1 MNHNS, CDR2 SASEGT. V was pared by 4 bases and J by 0 bases, with 10 bases of the junction left unmatched.

The CDR3 DNA sequence: TGTGCCAGCAGCTTTAACACAGATACGCAGTATTTT. It translates to CASSFNTDTQYF. The gene calls are TRBV7-9 and TRBJ2-3, with D unresolved. The CDR3 is 12 amino acids. Trimming removed 3 bases at V and 2 bases at J, with 3 bases between. CDR1 SEHNR and CDR2 FQNEAQ come from the germline V gene (reference sequence). The full variable domain, completed using reference TRBV7-9 and TRBJ2-3, is DTGVSQNPRHKITKRGQNVTFRCDPISEHNRLYWYRQTLGQGPEFLTYFQNEAQLEKSRLLSDRFSAERPKGSFSTLEIQRTEQGDSAMYLCASSFNTDTQYFGPGTRLTVL.

CDR3 nucleotide sequence: TGTGCCAGCAGTTTGGGACAGGGGGGTCAGCCCCAGCATTTT. Its translation is CASSLGQGGQPQHF. V gene TRBV28 combines with J gene TRBJ1-5; 11 bases line up with TRBD1. Germline lookup yields CDR1 MDHEN and CDR2 SYDVKM. The V segment lost 3 bases and the J segment 6 bases; nucleotides outside the gene matches: 1. This CDR3 comprises 14 residues.

The rearrangement uses TRBV27 and TRBJ2-1, with a weak D call TRBD1 (5 bases). The germline CDR1 and CDR2 sequences are MNHEY and SMNVEV (reference sequence). V shed 2 bases and J shed 5 bases, with 19 bases lying between them. CDR3 length equals 17 residues. CDR3 DNA: TGTGCCAGCAGTTTAATTCAGGGCACTAAATTAAACAATGAGCAGTTCTTC. It yields the protein CASSLIQGTKLNNEQFF.

The chain couples TRBV5-4 to TRBJ2-1; 11 bases are a match to TRBD2. V lost 3 bases to trimming and J lost 8 bases; unmatched junction nucleotides: 7. The CDR3 consists of 15 residues. CDR1 is SGHNT and CDR2 is YYREEE in the germline V gene (reference sequence). CDR3 region: CASSWVLSGRDEQFF. The DNA of the CDR3 is TGTGCCAGCAGCTGGGTGCTTAGCGGGAGGGATGAGCAGTTCTTC.

This clone was counted once. The rearrangement uses TRBV5-4 and TRBJ2-3; D is unresolved. Germline values: CDR1 SGHNT, CDR2 YYREEE (reference sequence). The length of the CDR3 is 13 residues. V lost 2 bases to trimming and J lost 0 bases, with 4 bases between them. This CDR3 is CASSLTSTDTQYF. The CDR3, as DNA: TGTGCCAGCAGCTTAACTAGCACAGATACGCAGTATTTT.

The chain links TRBV9 to TRBJ1-2; a weak D match, TRBD1 (6 bases). Germline lookup yields CDR1 SGDLS and CDR2 YYNGEE. The CDR3 loop spans 12 amino acids. The V and J ends lost 3 bases and 7 bases respectively, with 10 bases between them. The CDR3 DNA follows: TGTGCCAGCAGCGCTCCAGGGGTTGGCTACACCTTC. It specifies CASSAPGVGYTF.

The chain couples TRBV6-2 or TRBV6-3 to TRBJ1-3, with unresolved D. Per the germline V gene, CDR1 is MNHEY and CDR2 is SVGEGT. V was cut by 0 bases and J by 7 bases, with 7 bases left in between. This CDR3 comprises 13 residues. The CDR3 nucleotides read TGTGCCAGCAGTTACTCGGCCTCCAACACCATATATTTT. It codes for CASSYSASNTIYF.